The clone carrying this T cell receptor beta chain was detected only a few times. What it binds is not known. This sample was taken from a study of type 1 regulatory T cells. Across the whole study: An in vitro protocol generated T-allo10, a Tr1-enriched, alloantigen-specific CD4 T cell product.

MiXCR, applied by TCRdb to the reads, yields one record per CDR3 protein. The sample lists tens of thousands of distinct CDR3 sequences; about a fifth were seen once. Germline CDR1 SGHRS, CDR2 YFSETQ. The J segment lost 8 bases and the V segment lost 4 bases, leaving 6 bases of the junction unmatched. The CDR3 loop spans 14 amino acids. Findings and caveats of the study: Compared with non-Tr1 cells, Tr1 cells showed a narrower TCR repertoire.

The receptor's source is a human donor in good health. The sequenced sample was cultured type 1 regulatory T (Tr1) cells, either the whole culture or a sorted fraction (not recorded which). The chain combines TRBV5-1 with TRBJ1-4; TRBD1 agrees at 9 bases. CDR3 sequence: CASSKGQGSEKLFF. CDR3 nucleotide sequence: TGCGCCAGCAGCAAGGGACAGGGTAGCGAAAAACTGTTTTTT.